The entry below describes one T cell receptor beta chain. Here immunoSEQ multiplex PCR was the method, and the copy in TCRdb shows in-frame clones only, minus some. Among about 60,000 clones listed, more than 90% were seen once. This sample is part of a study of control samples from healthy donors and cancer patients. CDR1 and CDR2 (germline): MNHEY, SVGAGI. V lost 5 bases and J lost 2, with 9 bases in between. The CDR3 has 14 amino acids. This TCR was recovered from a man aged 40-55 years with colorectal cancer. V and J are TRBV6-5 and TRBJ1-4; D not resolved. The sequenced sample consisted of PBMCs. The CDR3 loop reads CASSNTGTNEKLFF. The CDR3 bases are TGTGCCAGCAGTAATACGGGGACTAATGAAAAACTGTTTTTT.